This TCR beta chain appears in the sequencing data of a study of T-cell reconstitution after alpha-beta-depleted transplantation in children. The CDR3 spans 14 residues. The V and J ends lost 6 bases and 4 bases, in that order; junction bases with no gene match: 6. CDR1 is DFQATT and CDR2 is SNEGSKA in the germline V gene (reference sequence). Many counts were recorded for this clonotype. Unique molecular identifiers were used in preparing the TCRbeta library. One entry per CDR3 protein, called by TCRdb with MiXCR from the PCR reads. Among some 350,000 distinct CDR3 sequences, approximately 10% were seen once, and the ten largest hold 2% to 2.5%.

This receptor was identified in a human donor who donated a stem cell graft to a child with acute lymphoblastic leukemia. The chain has TRBV20-1 and TRBJ2-1; 10 bases line up with TRBD2. The starting material was PBMCs from the stem cell graft donor, obtained from the stem cell graft. The CDR3 region is CSASPSGRYNEQFF. The CDR3 bases are TGCAGTGCGTCTCCTAGCGGGAGATACAATGAGCAGTTCTTC.